This is a list of T cell receptor beta chains from one sample in a study of T-cell memory formation after mild COVID-19. Via MiXCR, TCRdb re-called the 5' RACE reads, giving one row per CDR3 protein. The profile shows 260,000 or so distinct CDR3 sequences, over 15% of them singletons. What was sequenced was PBMCs or a T cell subset sorted from them (not recorded which). These receptors were collected from a young man who had mild COVID-19 (a few samples of this study predate the infection). Cell type and time point are not known. Each CDR3 is given with its conserved first and last residue. D genes are given only for firm matches. Clone sizes are given selectively: once, few, many, or a class where the clone is expanded.

d_call | j_call | v_call | clone_size | cdr3_nt | cdr3_aa
- | TRBJ2-3 | TRBV7-9 | few | TGTGCCAGCAAAGTGAGGACGCTCACAGATACGCAGTATTTT | CASKVRTLTDTQYF
- | TRBJ1-2 | TRBV24-1 | - | TGTGCCACCAGTGACACCACAGGGTTCGGCTACACCTTC | CATSDTTGFGYTF
- | TRBJ2-3 | TRBV29-1 | - | TGCAGCTCCCTCAGGGGAAGGGCAGATACGCAGTATTTT | CSSLRGRADTQYF
- | TRBJ1-3 | TRBV29-1 | few | TGCAGCGTGAGATTACAGTGGGGTGGTACCATATATTTT | CSVRLQWGGTIYF
TRBD2 | TRBJ2-3 | TRBV5-6 | many | TGTGCCAGCAGCTTGGGAGCGGGGAGTAGCACAGATACGCAGTATTTT | CASSLGAGSSTDTQYF
TRBD2 | TRBJ2-3 | TRBV20-1 | few | TGCAGTGCCCCCGCGGCGGGGGGAACCACAGATACGCAGTATTTT | CSAPAAGGTTDTQYF
TRBD2 | TRBJ2-5 | TRBV7-2 | few | TGTGCCAGCAGCACCGGCCCGGGACTAGCGGAGACCCAGTACTTC | CASSTGPGLAETQYF
TRBD1 | TRBJ1-5 | TRBV20-1 | few | TGCAGTGCTAGAGCCTCAGGGGGAAGGCAGCCCCAGCATTTT | CSARASGGRQPQHF
- | TRBJ1-1 | TRBV2 | few | TGTGCCAGCAGTGAGGGGGGCATCGCTGAAGCTTTCTTT | CASSEGGIAEAFF
- | TRBJ2-5 | TRBV20-1 | - | TGCAGTGCTAGAAGGGACGCTCGAAACGGCGAGACCCAGTACTTC | CSARRDARNGETQYF
- | TRBJ1-2 | TRBV20-1 | few | TGCAGTGCCAGGACGGCAGCCATCTACACCTTC | CSARTAAIYTF
- | TRBJ1-1 | TRBV20-1 | - | TGCAGTGCTAGCCCACTAGTGGCGACTGAAGCTTTCTTT | CSASPLVATEAFF
TRBD1 | TRBJ2-7 | TRBV4-1 | - | TGCGCCAGCAGCCAAGGGGGGACAGTCTACGAGCAGTACTTC | CASSQGGTVYEQYF
TRBD2 | TRBJ2-5 | TRBV7-3 | - | TGTGCCAGCAGCCCGCTTCCTAGCGGGGGGGCTGGGACCCAGTACTTC | CASSPLPSGGAGTQYF
- | TRBJ1-2 | TRBV20-1 | - | TGCAGTGCAACCTCGGGGGACCGGAACTATGGCTACACCTTC | CSATSGDRNYGYTF
TRBD2 | TRBJ2-1 | TRBV29-1 | few | TGCAGCGTCCCAGAGGGACTAGTTGGGCAGCAGTTCTTC | CSVPEGLVGQQFF
- | TRBJ2-1 | TRBV10-3 | - | TGTGCCATCAGTGAGTCTCGAGAGGGGGTAACTAATGAGCAGTTCTTC | CAISESREGVTNEQFF
- | TRBJ2-5 | TRBV7-7 | few | TGTGCCAGCAGCTTAGGAGAAAAGGAGACCCAGTACTTC | CASSLGEKETQYF
- | TRBJ2-7 | TRBV5-4 | - | TGTGCCAGCAGCTTAACCGAGTCCCAGCAGTACTTC | CASSLTESQQYF
TRBD2 | TRBJ2-1 | TRBV6-5 | - | TGTGCCAGCGGCTCTAGCGGGGGCTACAATGAGCAGTTCTTC | CASGSSGGYNEQFF
- | TRBJ2-2 | TRBV19 | - | TGTGCCAGTAGTCGCCCGAACACCGGGGAGCTGTTTTTT | CASSRPNTGELFF
TRBD1 | TRBJ2-7 | TRBV7-3 | - | TGTGCCAGCAGCCCGGACAGGGGGGACGAGCAGTACTTC | CASSPDRGDEQYF
TRBD1 | TRBJ1-2 | TRBV4-1 | - | TGCGCCAGCAGCCAAGTCCAGGGGGATAACTATGGCTACACCTTC | CASSQVQGDNYGYTF
- | TRBJ2-1 | TRBV24-1 | many | TGTGCCACCAGTGGGCAGGGGGGCCGGTATGAGCAGTTCTTC | CATSGQGGRYEQFF
- | TRBJ2-1 | TRBV5-1 | few | TGCGCCAGCAGCGTAGACAGTCAATCGACTGAGCAGTTCTTC | CASSVDSQSTEQFF